These 5 T cell receptor beta chains were sequenced from one sample in a study of Ad26.COV2.S vaccination and SARS-CoV-2 variants. Here immunoSEQ multiplex PCR was the method, and the copy in TCRdb shows in-frame clones only, minus some. In the table there are 300,000 to 400,000 clones, 86% of which are singletons. Treatment of the sample: around 19 received Ad26.COV2.S at low or high dose, single or two shots; roughly 5 received placebo; per-sample allocation not given. Collection of samples fell on day 63 after the first vaccine or placebo injection. This specimen consisted of peripheral blood, obtained in a trial of Ad26.COV2.S vaccine versus placebo. These receptors all stem from a person aged 18-65 years who received the Ad26.COV2.S COVID-19 vaccine or a placebo.

The rearrangement links TRBV5-5 to TRBJ2-7; D possibly uses TRBD1 or TRBD2 (5 bases each). Germline CDR1 reads SGHKS; CDR2 reads YYEKEE (reference sequence). V was trimmed by 0 bases and J by 0 bases, leaving 16 bases between them. This CDR3 region has 17 residues. CDR3 residues: CASSLVFGGFSSYEQYF. CDR3 sequence (DNA): TGTGCCAGCAGCTTGGTCTTTGGGGGATTTAGCTCCTACGAGCAGTACTTC.

This clone was recorded only once. The chain recombines TRBV7-2 with TRBJ1-5, with D uncertain. V was cut by 5 bases and J by 0 bases, with 11 bases left in between. Germline loops: CDR1 SGHTA, CDR2 FQGNSA. This CDR3 contains 15 residues. DNA for the CDR3: TGTGCCAGCAGCATCGGACGGTATAGCAATCAGCCCCAGCATTTT. Translating gives CASSIGRYSNQPQHF.

V and J are TRBV25-1 and TRBJ2-7, with no clear D. Germline V CDR1 and CDR2: MGHDK, SYGVNS. The CDR3 sequence is 18 residues long. V dropped 3 bases and J dropped 3 bases, with 24 bases sitting between them. CDR3 in amino acids: CASSEKTMLAASSYEQYF. The CDR3 DNA follows: TGTGCCAGCAGTGAGAAGACGATGCTGGCCGCCTCCAGCTACGAGCAGTACTTC.

The genes are TRBV9 and TRBJ2-1; the match to TRBD1 covers 7 bases. V shed 4 bases, J shed 0 bases, and the junction held 4 bases outside the gene matches. The CDR3 is 15 amino acids. The germline V gene encodes CDR1 SGDLS and CDR2 YYNGEE. The DNA for the CDR3 is TGTGCCAGCAGCTCGACAGGGAGCTCCTACAATGAGCAGTTCTTC. Its protein is CASSSTGSSYNEQFF. The full variable domain, completed using reference TRBV9 and TRBJ2-1, is DSGVTQTPKHLITATGQRVTLRCSPRSGDLSVYWYQQSLDQGLQFLIQYYNGEERAKGNILERFSAQQFPDLHSELNLSSLELGDSALYFCASSSTGSSYNEQFFGPGTRLTVL.

The chain is built from TRBV5-1 and TRBJ1-1; maybe TRBD1 (5 bases). CDR3 length: 14 amino acids. V was cut by 3 bases and J by 4 bases, with 13 bases left in between. Germline loops: CDR1 SGHRS, CDR2 YFSETQ. This CDR3 reads CASSSFGGLTEAFF. Here the CDR3 DNA reads TGCGCCAGCAGCTCATTCGGGGGACTCACTGAAGCTTTCTTT.